This record looks at one T cell receptor beta chain sequence and its context. The antigen is not known. This sample was included in a study of cytomegalovirus exposure and HLA in healthy donors. The study's findings and limits: Researchers counted approximately 160 TCR beta chains as cytomegalovirus-associated. As immune exposure information, only CMV serostatus was available.

The CDR3 is 13 amino acids. Trimming shortened V by 6 bases and J by 3 bases, and 11 bases separated the two germline ends. Germline V lookup: CDR1 LNHDA, CDR2 SQIVND (reference sequence). Vbeta (60) and Jbeta (13) primers were used in the PCR. Repertoires were generated with immunoSEQ multiplex PCR, while TCRdb's copy carries only in-frame clones and drops some. The table shows approximately 110,000 clones, with around 77% occurring only once. The sequencing sample was made of PBMCs. This TCR came from a middle-aged woman in good health and CMV-seropositive. The chain combines TRBV19 with TRBJ1-2; D not resolved. In DNA form, the CDR3 reads TGTGCCAGTAGCACCCCGATAGACTATGGCTACACCTTC. Amino acid sequence: CASSTPIDYGYTF. Filled out from reference TRBV19 and TRBJ1-2, the complete variable domain reads DGGITQSPKYLFRKEGQNVTLSCEQNLNHDAMYWYRQDPGQGLRLIYYSQIVNDFQKGDIAEGYSVSREKKESFPLTVTSAQKNPTAFYLCASSTPIDYGYTFGSGTRLTVV.